The 27 T cell receptor beta chains presented below share a single source sample, sequenced in a study of T cells expressing NK-cell markers. TCRdb re-called the 5' RACE reads; every CDR3 protein appears as one record, without DNA. This specimen shows approximately 550,000 distinct CDR3 sequences; the ten leading clones hold approximately 3.6%. The sequenced material came from blood T cells: a sorted CD56 or NKG2C T cell subset, CD4+ or CD8+ T cells, or bulk PBMC T cells (not recorded which). These receptors all come from a young man in good health.

The genes are TRBV5-1 and TRBJ2-7; no DNA is available, so the TRBD1 call from TCRdb remains unchecked. Per germline, CDR1 SGHRS and CDR2 YFSETQ. This CDR3 region has 15 residues. This CDR3 reads CASSFRDNPDYEQYF. The variable domain in full, completed from reference TRBV5-1 and TRBJ2-7, reads KAGVTQTPRYLIKTRGQQVTLSCSPISGHRSVSWYQQTPGQGLQFLFEYFSETQRNKGNFPGRFSGRQFSNSRSEMNVSTLELGDSALYLCASSFRDNPDYEQYFGPGTRLTVT.

The rearrangement joins TRBV11-2 to TRBJ2-3. This CDR3 comprises 13 residues. CDR1 is SGHAT and CDR2 is FQNNGV in the germline V gene. CDR3 sequence reads: CASSFSKKDTQYF.

The CDR3 spells CASSLSGTDQETQYF. This sequence joins TRBV7-2 and TRBJ2-5; TCRdb reports TRBD1, a call that lacks DNA to check it against. The CDR3 contains 15 residues. Germline loops: CDR1 SGHTA, CDR2 FQGNSA.

This sequence joins TRBV4-1 and TRBJ1-5; TCRdb designates TRBD1, a call that cannot be tested without DNA. The CDR3 extends over 13 amino acids. CDR1 and CDR2 (germline): MGHRA, YSYEKL. The chain's CDR3 is CASSRGGYEPQHF.

The chain recombines TRBV7-6 with TRBJ2-1; no DNA is available, so the TRBD1 call from TCRdb remains unchecked. CDR3 length: 15 amino acids. CDR1 is SGHVS, CDR2 FNYEAQ, per germline. The CDR3 protein is CASSLGPLTYNEQFF.

The chain combines TRBV15 with TRBJ2-5; checking the TCRdb D call of TRBD1 is not possible without DNA. The V gene's germline CDR1 is LNHNV and CDR2 YYDKDF (reference sequence). The CDR3 has 13 amino acids. Here the CDR3 reads CATSRGQVETQYF.

The chain carries TRBV20-1 and TRBJ2-1. Per the germline V gene, CDR1 is DFQATT and CDR2 is SNEGSKA (reference sequence). The CDR3 contains 16 residues. The CDR3 loop reads CSARMTSGSSSNEQFF.

The V gene is TRBV20-1, the J gene TRBJ2-3; TCRdb outputs TRBD2, but without DNA this stays unchecked. Germline CDR1 is DFQATT and CDR2 is SNEGSKA (reference sequence). The CDR3 totals 17 residues. The CDR3 protein is CSARSLAGGPETDTQYF.

The genes are TRBV12-3 or TRBV12-4 and TRBJ2-2; TCRdb lists TRBD1, though no DNA is available to test this call. CDR3 length: 16 residues. The CDR3 loop is CASSRLRTGGSGELFF.

The V call is TRBV27, the J call TRBJ1-1; TCRdb selects TRBD1, and the lack of DNA leaves this call unchecked. CDR3 length: 14 residues. Germline assignment: CDR1 MNHEY and CDR2 SMNVEV (reference sequence). The CDR3 loop reads CASSSPGVNTEAFF.

V and J are TRBV27 and TRBJ2-5; TCRdb indicates TRBD1, and absent DNA this call remains unverified. Germline V gene data show CDR1 as MNHEY and CDR2 as SMNVEV (reference sequence). CDR3 length equals 15 residues. The CDR3 region is CASSGGTGLYKTQYF.

The chain uses TRBV7-9 and TRBJ1-4; without DNA, the TCRdb call of TRBD1 cannot be checked. The CDR3 runs 15 residues. The V gene's germline CDR1 is SEHNR and CDR2 FQNEAQ (reference sequence). The CDR3 sequence is CASSLIPGAEEKLFF.

The chain recombines TRBV7-2 with TRBJ1-4. The CDR3 consists of 16 residues. Per germline, CDR1 SGHTA and CDR2 FQGNSA. The CDR3 spells CASSLASGVTNEKLFF.

The chain recombines TRBV24-1 with TRBJ2-7. The CDR3 covers 13 residues. From germline, CDR1 is KGHDR and CDR2 SFDVKD. The CDR3 protein is CATSDSLAYEQYF.

The chain is built from TRBV4-3 and TRBJ2-3; absent DNA, TCRdb's TRBD1 call cannot be checked. Germline assignment: CDR1 LGHNA and CDR2 YSLEER. CDR3 length equals 15 residues. CDR3 region: CASSLRATGTDTQYF.

The J gene is TRBJ1-4, the V gene TRBV10-3; the D call of TRBD1 rests on TCRdb alone, since no DNA is present to check it. There are 18 residues in the CDR3. The V gene's germline CDR1 is ENHRY and CDR2 SYGVKD. The CDR3 loop is CAISDPSVRQGAGEKLFF.

The chain employs TRBV28 and TRBJ1-5; TCRdb's D call of TRBD1 is untestable without DNA. The germline CDR1 and CDR2 sequences are MDHEN and SYDVKM. This CDR3 contains 15 residues. CDR3 loop: CASSRTGVGDQPQHF. The full variable domain, its missing parts supplied by reference TRBV28 and TRBJ1-5, is DVKVTQSSRYLVKRTGEKVFLECVQDMDHENMFWYRQDPGLGLRLIYFSYDVKMKEKGDIPEGYSVSREKKERFSLILESASTNQTSMYLCASSRTGVGDQPQHFGDGTRLSIL.

The chain uses TRBV27 and TRBJ2-5. Germline V lookup: CDR1 MNHEY, CDR2 SMNVEV (reference sequence). The CDR3 sequence is 14 residues long. The CDR3 here is CASSFLGFQETQYF.

V is TRBV6-1 and J is TRBJ2-3. Germline-derived CDR1 and CDR2 are MNHNS and SASEGT. The CDR3 length is 14 residues. The CDR3 loop is CASIRTDQDNTQYF.

V usage is TRBV7-9 and J usage is TRBJ2-5; with no DNA, the TCRdb D assignment of TRBD2 cannot be verified. CDR1 and CDR2 (germline): SEHNR, FQNEAQ (reference sequence). This CDR3 comprises 15 residues. CDR3 loop: CASSPEGRYGETQYF.

The rearrangement links TRBV18 to TRBJ1-2. This CDR3 spans 11 amino acids. The V gene's germline CDR1 is KGHSH and CDR2 LQKENI. The CDR3 here is CATEEVAGYTF.

V and J are TRBV5-6 and TRBJ2-7; TCRdb calls TRBD2, which cannot be checked without DNA. The length of the CDR3 is 17 residues. Germline CDR1 reads SGHDT; CDR2 reads YYEEEE. The CDR3 loop is CASSLITSGRGSYEQYF.

This chain connects TRBV4-2 to TRBJ2-2; without DNA, the TCRdb call of TRBD1 cannot be checked. The CDR3 consists of 16 residues. CDR1 is LGHNA and CDR2 is YNFKEQ in the germline V gene. Here the CDR3 reads CASSPQSGQVIGELFF.

The chain couples TRBV24-1 to TRBJ2-5. CDR1 is KGHDR and CDR2 is SFDVKD in the germline V gene. This CDR3 has 14 residues. The chain's CDR3 is CATSDFAGEETQYF.

The V gene is TRBV15, the J gene TRBJ1-4. The CDR3 spans 14 residues. Germline V gene lookup returns CDR1 LNHNV and CDR2 YYDKDF (reference sequence). Here the CDR3 reads CATSRGAGDEKLFF.

This chain uses TRBV7-6 with TRBJ2-7; TCRdb's D gene call, TRBD1, goes unchecked for lack of DNA. From germline, CDR1 is SGHVS and CDR2 FNYEAQ. The CDR3 totals 15 residues. The CDR3 reads CASSLERDGSYEQYF.

The rearrangement uses TRBV12-3 or TRBV12-4 and TRBJ1-6; the D call of TRBD1 rests on TCRdb alone, since no DNA is present to check it. The CDR3 totals 15 residues. CDR3: CASTLMGGNNSPLHF.